This T cell receptor (beta chain) was observed in a study of T-cell memory formation after mild COVID-19 (dated by TCRdb to 2020 to 2023). Broadly, across the study: Most TCR sequence clusters were specific to one of the two donors. In two donors, T-cell clones that expanded and contracted after mild COVID-19 were followed by sequencing TCRalpha and TCRbeta repertoires longitudinally. The cohort was made up of two young adult volunteers, one female and one male, who were previously healthy. The investigation overall reported the following: Whether the second-wave clones peaking on day 37 were SARS-CoV-2 specific was not confirmed. The detection of some responding clones in pre-infection memory suggests that pre-existing cross-reactive memory T cells joined the SARS-CoV-2 response. Contracting CD4+ clones turned up mainly in the CM and EM memory subsets, whereas EMRA was where CD8+ clones were enriched. The study included only a couple of mild cases, and larger cohorts that include severe cases with pre-infection samples were judged to be necessary. Clones that contracted from day 15 to 85 showed balanced CD4/CD8 phenotypes, whereas a second wave of clones that expanded from day 15 to 37 leaned towards CD4+.

Ficoll-Paque density gradient centrifugation was the method used to isolate PBMCs. The table lists this clonotype with a few counts. Its antigen is not yet known. Base qualities are not at hand, and no much larger clone is one base apart. The data were produced on an Illumina NovaSeq 6000. TCRalpha and TCRbeta cDNA libraries were built by 5'RACE with constant-segment primers, adding sample barcodes and unique molecular identifiers. Trizol reagent was used to extract RNA from every sample. The libraries were amplified in two PCR steps, and the second step added a second sample barcode and Illumina TruSeq adapters. The libraries were sequenced on an Illumina NovaSeq using 2 x 150 bp paired-end reads. For the original study's pipeline: With migec v1.2.7, reads were demultiplexed and then collapsed into UMI-guided consensus sequences. Using mixcr v2.1.11, the UMI consensuses were aligned to TRA and TRB V and J templates and assembled into clonotypes. Expanded or contracted clonotypes were those called significant by both edgeR and NoisET, with noise models trained on biological replicates. For edgeR calls, a false discovery rate-adjusted p below 0.01 and a log2 fold-change threshold of 1 were applied. PCA with hierarchical clustering of max-normalized trajectories of the 1000 most abundant clonotypes was used as exploratory dynamics analysis. The CD4 or CD8 phenotype of responding clones was assigned using the separately sequenced CD4+ and CD8+ repertoires. TCRdb ran its own pipeline on the public reads, namely fastp trimming at Q25 and MiXCR clone calling, and kept in-frame beta chains. Each record represents a unique CDR3 protein, reported with the most common genes and DNA among its rows. The V and J calls and clone size are TCRdb's, not the authors'. The sample records approximately 240,000 distinct CDR3 sequences, roughly 15% of which are singletons. The ten largest clones add up to approximately 3.5% of the sample.

From cysteine to phenylalanine, the CDR3 is 12 amino acids long. The retained sequence is limited to the CDR3, 36 bases, with the frame set at the first base. V drops 3 bases and J drops 4 bases, leaving 6 bases in between. What was sequenced was PBMCs or a T cell subset sorted from them (not recorded which). The TCR sequence derives from a man aged 18 to 29 who had mild COVID-19 (a few samples of this study predate the infection). The sample titles of this study are shuffled in the database, so cell type and time point are left out; the donor was told from shared clones. This chain is built from TRBV12-3 or TRBV12-4 and TRBJ1-2, with no reliable assignment of the D segment. The CDR3 reads CASSFHGYGYTF. The nucleotides read TGTGCCAGCAGTTTTCACGGCTATGGCTACACCTTC.